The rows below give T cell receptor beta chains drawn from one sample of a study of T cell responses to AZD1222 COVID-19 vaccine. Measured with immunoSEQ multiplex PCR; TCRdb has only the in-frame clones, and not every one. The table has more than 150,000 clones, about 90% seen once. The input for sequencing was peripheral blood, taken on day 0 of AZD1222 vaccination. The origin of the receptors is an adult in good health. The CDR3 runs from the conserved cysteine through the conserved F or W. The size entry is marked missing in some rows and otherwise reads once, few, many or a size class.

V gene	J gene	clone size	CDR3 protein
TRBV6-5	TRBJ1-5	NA	CASSYSRGTNQPQHF
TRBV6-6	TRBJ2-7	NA	CASSPTFGEQYF
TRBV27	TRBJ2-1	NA	CASRWGQNYNEQFF
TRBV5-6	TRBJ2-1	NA	CASSIRLAVHEQFF
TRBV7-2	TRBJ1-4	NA	CASSLGGQGALRFNEKLFF
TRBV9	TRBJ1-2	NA	CASSVASEVNYGYTF
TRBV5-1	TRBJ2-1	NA	CASSLAGDEQFF
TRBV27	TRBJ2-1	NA	CASSFLRTTEQFF
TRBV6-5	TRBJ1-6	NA	CASSPSEGGVSPLHF
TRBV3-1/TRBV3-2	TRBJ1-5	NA	CASSQGTGDSNQPQHF
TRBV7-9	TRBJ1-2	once	CASSLGPLTANYGYTF
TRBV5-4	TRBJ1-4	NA	CASSLTDFATNEKLFF
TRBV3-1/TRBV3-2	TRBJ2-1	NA	CASSHEALYNEQFF
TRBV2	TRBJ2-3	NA	CASSVSGQGPVQYF
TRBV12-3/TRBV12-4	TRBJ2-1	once	CASRVLNEQFF
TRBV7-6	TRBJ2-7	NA	CASSSPSGPSYEQYF
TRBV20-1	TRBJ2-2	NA	CSASKVGQSNTGELFF
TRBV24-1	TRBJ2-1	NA	CATSDLRLAGISFDEQFF
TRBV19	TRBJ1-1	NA	CASSIPLGQGNTEAFF
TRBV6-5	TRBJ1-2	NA	CASTLEGSAWEGYTF